This paragraph covers one TCR beta chain sequence. The antigen this receptor binds is unknown. No base quality values were provided; no much bigger clone lies one nucleotide off. The entry originates in a study of CD8 T cells in Susac syndrome (dated by TCRdb to between 2018 and 2020). Describing the broader study: Repertoire sequencing was used to test whether CD8+ T cell activation and differentiation in Susac syndrome was antigen driven. The study compared CD8+ T cell repertoire clonality among 12 healthy donors, around 14 Susac syndrome patients and about 16 multiple sclerosis patients.

RNA was extracted using the RNeasy kit, and about 0.5 to 1 ug of the RNA was reverse transcribed with random hexamers. The immunoSEQ multiplex PCR assay, covering 54 Vbeta and 13 Jbeta segments, was used to amplify TCR beta CDR3 regions. PCR amplification bias was corrected using a synthetic template baseline for primer optimization and computational correction. The authors processed their data as follows. Reads were annotated to V, D and J genes according to IMGT and were analyzed with immunoSEQ Analyzer, with only productive sequences retained. Clonality was calculated as one minus the Shannon entropy normalized by log2 of the number of productive unique sequences. Public and private clones were assessed among the 100 most prevalent clones of each patient and control. Clones were defined as Susac-specific if absent from the healthy and MS cohorts, from 1052 published viral clones and from other ImmuneACCESS disease sequences. Starting from the raw public reads, TCRdb applied fastp trimming at Q25, assembled clones with MiXCR and retained in-frame beta chains. CDR3 protein sequences are deduplicated, and each keeps its most common genes and DNA. These V and J calls derive from TCRdb rather than the authors' analysis. In this sample the table shows 130,000 or so distinct CDR3 sequences, about 90% of which occur a single time. Of the sample, over 0.2% is held by the ten largest clones.

Peripheral blood CD8+ and CD4+ T cells from healthy donors, Susac syndrome patients and multiple sclerosis patients were profiled using high-throughput TCR beta sequencing. The multiple sclerosis controls were treatment-naive patients whose relapsing-remitting disease, either stable or active, fulfilled the revised McDonald criteria. CD8+ TEMRA cells were enriched by FACS, while bulk CD8+ and CD4+ T cells were purified by magnetic negative isolation. Blood was drawn into EDTA tubes, processed within 24 hours, and PBMCs were isolated by density gradient centrifugation. PBMCs intended for TCR sequencing were frozen in liquid nitrogen and were later thawed in a 37 degrees C water bath. A purity of at least 90% was achieved for sorted or isolated CD4+, CD8+ and CD8+ TEMRA cells. The paper as a whole reports these results and caveats: The TCR sequencing and HLA analysis was acknowledged to have included a relatively small number of individuals.

Source material: CD8+ T cells from PBMCs. This receptor was taken from a human donor with multiple sclerosis.

CDR3 loop: CSVEEGEQYF. The sequence in DNA is TGCAGCGTTGAGGAGGGCGAGCAGTACTTC. This chain joins TRBV29-1 to TRBJ2-7; the D gene is perhaps TRBD2, on 6 matching bases. CDR1 is given as SQVTM and CDR2 as ANQGSEA, both from the germline V gene. V is clipped by 3 bases and J by 6 bases, and the sequence between their germline boundaries is 6 bases long. From its cysteine to its phenylalanine, the CDR3 spans 10 amino acids. Here the CDR3 DNA is all that survives: 30 bases in frame from base 1.